This entry lists 17 T cell receptor beta chains sequenced from one sample in a study of T cell responses to AZD1222 COVID-19 vaccine. Measured with immunoSEQ multiplex PCR; TCRdb has only the in-frame clones, and not every one. The data contain around 96,000 clones, about 88% of them singletons. This material consisted of peripheral blood, taken on day 0 of AZD1222 vaccination. The receptors shown here come from an adult in good health.

This clone was recorded a few times. The chain uses TRBV4-1 and TRBJ2-7; D might be TRBD2 (6 bases). Deletions cut 5 bases from V and 3 bases from J, with 14 bases between. The CDR3 runs to 14 residues. Germline loops: CDR1 MGHRA, CDR2 YSYEKL. The CDR3 sequence: CASSSPGGVYEQYF. The CDR3 DNA reads TGCGCCAGCAGCTCGCCGGGCGGGGTCTACGAGCAGTACTTC.

The chain carries TRBV5-1 and TRBJ2-2; D not certain. The germline V gene has CDR1 SGHRS and CDR2 YFSETQ. This CDR3 has 13 amino acids. Trimming removed 5 bases from V and 4 bases from J, with 9 bases in between. CDR3 amino acids: CASRGYGTGELFF. The CDR3 nucleotides read TGCGCCAGCAGGGGGTATGGCACCGGGGAGCTGTTTTTT.

This clone has just one count. The chain recombines TRBV28 with TRBJ1-6; TRBD1 matches 7 bases. CDR1 MDHEN and CDR2 SYDVKM come from the germline V gene. CDR3 size: 14 residues. J gave up 7 bases and V 5 bases, and 5 bases lay outside the gene matches. For the CDR3, the DNA is TGTGCCAGCAGTCCGGACAGGAGGAATTCACCCCTCCACTTT. Its translation is CASSPDRRNSPLHF.

V is TRBV7-2 and J is TRBJ1-1, with D tentatively TRBD1 (6 bases). The CDR3 has 14 residues. Trimming pared 5 bases from V and 6 bases from J, leaving 16 bases between. Germline V gives CDR1 SGHTA, CDR2 FQGNSA. The CDR3 protein is CASSRRAGGAEAFF. Written as DNA, the CDR3 is TGTGCCAGCAGCCGCAGGGCCGGGGGCGCTGAAGCTTTCTTT.

The rearrangement links TRBV5-1 to TRBJ2-5, with D possibly called TRBD1 or TRBD2 (5 bases each). The CDR3 loop spans 14 amino acids. With 0 bases removed from V and 0 bases from J, the gap between germline ends came to 6 bases. Germline CDR1 and CDR2: SGHRS and YFSETQ. CDR3 amino acids: CASSLGGYQETQYF. CDR3 nucleotides: TGCGCCAGCAGCTTGGGGGGGTACCAAGAGACCCAGTACTTC.

The chain joins TRBV5-1 to TRBJ1-3; tentative D call: TRBD1 (5 bases). The V gene's germline CDR1 is SGHRS and CDR2 YFSETQ. The CDR3 has 14 residues. Trimming took 4 bases from V and 0 from J, leaving 8 bases between them. The CDR3 bases are TGCGCCAGCAGCGTGGACAACTCTGGAAACACCATATATTTT. Residues: CASSVDNSGNTIYF.

The chain couples TRBV2 to TRBJ1-5; TRBD1 is a possible D gene (6 bases). The V and J ends lost 6 bases and 0 bases respectively, with 12 bases between them. The CDR3 extends over 15 amino acids. Germline-derived CDR1 and CDR2 are SNHLY and FYNNEI. The CDR3 spells CASRDDRNSNQPQHF. DNA for the CDR3: TGTGCCAGCAGGGACGACAGGAATAGCAATCAGCCCCAGCATTTT.

J is TRBJ2-7 and V is TRBV28; D perhaps matches TRBD1 (6 bases). There are 12 residues in the CDR3. CDR1 and CDR2 (germline): MDHEN, SYDVKM. The V end lost 5 bases, the J end lost 6 bases, and 11 bases lay between the germline ends. The CDR3 region is CASSRGQLEQYF. The CDR3, as DNA: TGTGCCAGCAGTCGCGGACAGCTCGAGCAGTACTTC.

The chain combines TRBV12-3 or TRBV12-4 with TRBJ1-4; D gene unclear. The CDR3 is made up of 13 amino acids. Trimming took off 4 bases at V and 8 bases at J, with 11 bases between the two ends. CDR3: CASSSRYSEKLFF. The CDR3 DNA follows: TGTGCCAGCAGTTCCCGTTACTCGGAAAAACTGTTTTTT.

CDR3 DNA sequence: TGTGCCAGCACGGTCGTGGATACTAATTCACCCCTCCACTTT. Protein: CASTVVDTNSPLHF. The chain recombines TRBV6-6 with TRBJ1-6, with D hard to call. The CDR3 extends over 14 amino acids. The germline gives CDR1 MNHNY, CDR2 SVGAGI (reference sequence). Trimming took off 7 bases at V and 6 bases at J, with 13 bases between the two ends.

The chain combines TRBV21-1 with TRBJ2-5; the listed D gene, TRBD2, was not tested against the DNA. TRBV21-1 has pseudogene status. The CDR3 is made up of 17 amino acids. CDR3 DNA sequence: TGTGCCAGCAGCAAGTTTGTGAGCGGGGCCCTTGGGGAGACCCAGTACTTC. Translating it yields CASSKFVSGALGETQYF.

V gene TRBV18 combines with J gene TRBJ2-3; no clear D gene. The CDR3 contains 14 residues. Trimming shortened V by 6 bases and J by 0 bases, and 10 bases separated the two germline ends. The germline CDR1 and CDR2 sequences are KGHSH and LQKENI. The CDR3 is CASSLTASTDTQYF. The CDR3 DNA sequence: TGTGCCAGCTCGTTGACGGCTAGCACAGATACGCAGTATTTT.

DNA of the CDR3: TGTGCCAGCAGCGGACATACGCTAGGTTATGGCTACACCTTC. Its protein product is CASSGHTLGYGYTF. The chain couples TRBV9 to TRBJ1-2; no firm D call. V dropped 3 bases and J dropped 5 bases, with 14 bases sitting between them. The CDR3 consists of 14 residues. CDR1 and CDR2 (germline): SGDLS, YYNGEE.

J is TRBJ1-1 and V is TRBV12-5; D gene unclear. V gave up 0 bases and J gave up 6 bases, with 5 bases separating them. Germline assignment: CDR1 LGHNT and CDR2 FRNRAP. The CDR3 runs to 12 residues. CDR3 residues: CASGLVSSEAFF. Written as DNA, the CDR3 is TGTGCTAGTGGTTTGGTTTCTTCTGAAGCTTTCTTT.

CDR3 sequence: CASELANTGELFF. In DNA form, the CDR3 reads TGTGCCAGCGAACTCGCGAACACCGGGGAGCTGTTTTTT. The rearrangement uses TRBV2 and TRBJ2-2; no definite D call. This CDR3 has 13 residues. In germline, CDR1 is SNHLY, CDR2 FYNNEI. V dropped 8 bases and J dropped 0 bases, with 7 bases sitting between them.

The genes are TRBV5-5 and TRBJ2-5, with a tentative D call TRBD1 (5 bases). V shed 1 base and J shed 1 base, with 8 bases lying between them. Germline CDR1 is SGHKS and CDR2 is YYEKEE (reference sequence). This CDR3 spans 14 amino acids. DNA for the CDR3: TGTGCCAGCAGCTTGAGGACAACCCAAGAGACCCAGTACTTC. It translates to CASSLRTTQETQYF.

The genes are TRBV4-3 and TRBJ2-1; D is perhaps TRBD1 (5 bases). Trimming pared 1 base from V and 1 base from J, leaving 8 bases between. CDR1 is LGHNA and CDR2 is YSLEER in the germline V gene. This CDR3 has 15 amino acids. The CDR3 DNA follows: TGCGCCAGCAGCCAAGCCCAGGGATCCTACAATGAGCAGTTCTTC. Translation: CASSQAQGSYNEQFF.